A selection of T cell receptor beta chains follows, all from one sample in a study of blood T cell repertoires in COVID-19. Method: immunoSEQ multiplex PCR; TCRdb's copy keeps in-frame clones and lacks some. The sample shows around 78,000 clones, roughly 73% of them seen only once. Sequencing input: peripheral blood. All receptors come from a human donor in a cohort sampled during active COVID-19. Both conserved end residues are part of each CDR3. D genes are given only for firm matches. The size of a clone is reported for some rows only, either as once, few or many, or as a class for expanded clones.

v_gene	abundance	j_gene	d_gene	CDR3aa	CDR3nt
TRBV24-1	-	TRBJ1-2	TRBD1	CATSEPTGSGYGYTF	TGTGCCACCAGTGAGCCGACAGGGTCCGGATATGGCTACACCTTC
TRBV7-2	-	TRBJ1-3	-	CASSLGPRGAGDTIYF	TGTGCCAGCAGCTTAGGGCCTCGGGGGGCAGGAGACACCATATATTTT
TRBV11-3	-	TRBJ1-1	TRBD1	CASSLLIGQGEAFF	TGTGCCAGCAGCTTACTGATTGGACAGGGGGAAGCTTTCTTT
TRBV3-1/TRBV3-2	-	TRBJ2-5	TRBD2	CASSHGTGGTQYF	TGTGCCAGCAGCCACGGTACGGGGGGAACCCAGTACTTC
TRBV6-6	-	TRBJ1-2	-	CASTLDRNYGYTF	TGTGCCAGCACCCTAGACAGGAACTATGGCTACACCTTC
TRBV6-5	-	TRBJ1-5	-	CASSSVRGGNQPQHF	TGTGCCAGCAGCAGTGTTAGGGGTGGCAATCAGCCCCAGCATTTT
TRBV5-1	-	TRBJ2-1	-	CASSWTSGPTSNEQFF	TGCGCCAGCAGCTGGACTTCTGGGCCGACCAGCAATGAGCAGTTCTTC
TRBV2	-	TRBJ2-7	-	CASSANGGAPYEQYF	TGTGCCAGCAGTGCTAATGGGGGGGCTCCCTACGAGCAGTACTTC
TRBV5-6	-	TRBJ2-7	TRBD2	CASSSGGVLSYEQYF	TGTGCCAGCAGCTCTGGGGGGGTCCTCTCCTACGAGCAGTACTTC
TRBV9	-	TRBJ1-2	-	CASSQSQGNYGYTF	TGTGCCAGCAGTCAGTCTCAGGGGAACTATGGCTACACCTTC
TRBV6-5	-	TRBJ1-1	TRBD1	CASSYSGRGSAEAFF	TGTGCCAGCAGTTACTCGGGCAGGGGGAGCGCTGAAGCTTTCTTT
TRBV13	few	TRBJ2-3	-	CASSLDGTDTQYF	TGTGCCAGCAGCTTAGACGGGACAGATACGCAGTATTTT
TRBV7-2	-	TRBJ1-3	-	CASSLGALRTGNTIYF	TGTGCCAGCAGCTTAGGCGCCCTTCGCACCGGAAACACCATATATTTT
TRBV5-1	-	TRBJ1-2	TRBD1	CASSSQTGGKDTF	TGCGCCAGCAGCTCCCAGACAGGGGGTAAGGACACCTTC
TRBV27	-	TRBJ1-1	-	CASKLYRDTPLAFF	TGTGCCAGCAAACTATACCGGGACACCCCCCTAGCTTTCTTT
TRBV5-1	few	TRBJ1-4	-	CASSQSDSREKLFF	TGCGCCAGCAGCCAATCGGACAGTCGGGAAAAACTGTTTTTT
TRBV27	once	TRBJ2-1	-	CAVTSRLGSYEQFF	TGTGCCGTCACCAGCCGACTAGGTTCCTATGAGCAGTTCTTC
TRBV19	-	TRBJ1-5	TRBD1	CASGGTGNQPQHF	TGTGCCAGCGGCGGGACAGGCAATCAGCCCCAGCATTTT
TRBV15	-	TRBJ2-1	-	CATSGQRNFAYNEQFF	TGTGCCACCAGCGGCCAGAGGAATTTCGCCTACAATGAGCAGTTCTTC
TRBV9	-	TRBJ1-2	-	CASSVEGIANYGYTF	TGTGCCAGCAGCGTAGAGGGGATAGCTAACTATGGCTACACCTTC
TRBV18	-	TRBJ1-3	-	CASSPPSRFSGNTIYF	TGTGCCAGCTCACCACCGTCCAGGTTCTCTGGAAACACCATATATTTT
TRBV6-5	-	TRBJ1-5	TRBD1	CASTPGQENQPQHF	TGTGCCAGCACCCCGGGACAGGAGAATCAGCCCCAGCATTTT
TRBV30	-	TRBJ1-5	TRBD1	CAWSVKQGQQPQHF	TGTGCCTGGAGTGTCAAACAGGGGCAACAGCCCCAGCATTTT
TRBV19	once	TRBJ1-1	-	CASSIGSRYTEAFF	TGTGCCAGTAGTATCGGTTCCAGGTACACTGAAGCTTTCTTT
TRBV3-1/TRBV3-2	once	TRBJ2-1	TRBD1	CASSFRGLDEQFF	TGTGCCAGCAGCTTCAGGGGGCTCGATGAGCAGTTCTTC
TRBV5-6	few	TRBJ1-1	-	CASSLVWQKNTEAFF	TGTGCCAGCAGCTTGGTATGGCAGAAGAACACTGAAGCTTTCTTT
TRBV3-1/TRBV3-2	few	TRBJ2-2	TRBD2	CASSLSGGVTGELFF	TGTGCCAGCAGCTTGTCGGGGGGGGTCACCGGGGAGCTGTTTTTT
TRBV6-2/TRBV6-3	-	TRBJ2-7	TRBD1	CASSSPGQGPYEQYF	TGTGCCAGCAGTTCGCCGGGACAGGGTCCCTACGAGCAGTACTTC
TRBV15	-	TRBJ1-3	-	CATSRDPQNTIYF	TGTGCCACCAGCAGAGATCCCCAAAACACCATATATTTT
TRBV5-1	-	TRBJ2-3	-	CASSLALGGRTDTQYF	TGCGCCAGCAGCTTGGCCCTCGGGGGGCGCACAGATACGCAGTATTTT
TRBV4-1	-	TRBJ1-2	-	CASSRPGENYGYTF	TGCGCCAGCAGCCGTCCCGGGGAAAACTATGGCTACACCTTC
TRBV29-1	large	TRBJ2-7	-	CSVGGFYEQYF	TGCAGCGTAGGGGGTTTCTACGAGCAGTACTTC
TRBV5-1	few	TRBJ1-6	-	CASSFRAQNSPLHF	TGCGCCAGCAGCTTCAGGGCTCAGAATTCACCCCTCCACTTT
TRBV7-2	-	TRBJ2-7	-	CASSFRGGFRSYEQYF	TGTGCCAGCAGCTTCCGCGGGGGCTTTAGATCCTACGAGCAGTACTTC
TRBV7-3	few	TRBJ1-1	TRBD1	CASRVDRATEAFF	TGTGCCAGCAGGGTTGACAGGGCCACTGAAGCTTTCTTT
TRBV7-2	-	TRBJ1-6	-	CASSSTSSYNSPLHF	TGTGCCAGCAGCTCTACTAGCTCCTATAATTCACCCCTCCACTTT
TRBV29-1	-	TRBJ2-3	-	CSVVRDLGASTDTQYF	TGCAGCGTTGTGAGGGACCTGGGGGCTAGCACAGATACGCAGTATTTT
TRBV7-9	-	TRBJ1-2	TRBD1	CASSFSGTGDNYGYTF	TGTGCCAGCAGCTTCTCCGGGACAGGGGACAACTATGGCTACACCTTC
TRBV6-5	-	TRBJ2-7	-	CASSYSAVHEQYF	TGTGCCAGCAGTTACTCGGCGGTGCACGAGCAGTACTTC
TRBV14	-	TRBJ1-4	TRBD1	CASSRNRDRGRGGEKLFF	TGTGCCAGCAGCCGCAACCGGGACAGGGGAAGAGGGGGTGAAAAACTGTTTTTT
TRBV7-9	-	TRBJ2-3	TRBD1	CASSFSQGTDTQYF	TGTGCCAGCAGCTTCTCACAGGGGACAGATACGCAGTATTTT
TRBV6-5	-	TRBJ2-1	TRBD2	CASTKDGGGNEQFF	TGTGCCAGCACAAAGGACGGGGGGGGCAATGAGCAGTTCTTC
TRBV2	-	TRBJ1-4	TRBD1	CASSRQGEKLFF	TGTGCCAGCAGTAGACAGGGAGAAAAACTGTTTTTT
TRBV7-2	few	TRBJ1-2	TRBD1	CASSADRGPYGYTF	TGTGCCAGCAGCGCGGACAGGGGGCCCTATGGCTACACCTTC
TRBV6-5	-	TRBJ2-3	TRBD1	CASSQDRPITDTQYF	TGTGCCAGCAGTCAGGACAGGCCCATCACAGATACGCAGTATTTT
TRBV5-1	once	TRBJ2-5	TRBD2	CASSLEAGGYQETQYF	TGCGCCAGCAGCTTGGAAGCGGGGGGATACCAAGAGACCCAGTACTTC
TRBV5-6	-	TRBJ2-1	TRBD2	CASSNGGSGSNEQFF	TGTGCCAGCAGCAATGGTGGTAGCGGGAGCAATGAGCAGTTCTTC
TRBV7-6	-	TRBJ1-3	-	CASSFSGQPSGNTIYF	TGTGCCAGCAGCTTTTCTGGGCAACCCTCTGGAAACACCATATATTTT
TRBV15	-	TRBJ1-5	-	CATSRESNQPQHF	TGTGCCACCAGCCGGGAGAGCAATCAGCCCCAGCATTTT
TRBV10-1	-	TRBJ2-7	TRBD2	CASSERKLAGSYEQYF	TGCGCCAGCAGTGAACGAAAACTAGCGGGCTCCTACGAGCAGTACTTC
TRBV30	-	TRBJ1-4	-	CAWRGATNEKLFF	TGTGCCTGGAGAGGGGCAACTAATGAAAAACTGTTTTTT
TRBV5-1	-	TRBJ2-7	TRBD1	CASSATGTGAEQYF	TGCGCCAGCAGCGCAACCGGGACAGGGGCCGAGCAGTACTTC
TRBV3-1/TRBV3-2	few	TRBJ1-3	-	CASSPSGGTGNTIYF	TGTGCCAGCAGCCCCAGTGGGGGGACTGGAAACACCATATATTTT
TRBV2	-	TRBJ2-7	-	CASRGGLTGINYEQYF	TGTGCCAGCAGGGGGGGGCTAACAGGGATCAACTACGAGCAGTACTTC
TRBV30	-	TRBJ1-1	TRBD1	CAWSGQANTEAFF	TGTGCCTGGAGCGGACAGGCCAACACTGAAGCTTTCTTT
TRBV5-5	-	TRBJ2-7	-	CASSLAAGWTYEQYF	TGTGCCAGCAGCTTGGCCGCGGGATGGACCTACGAGCAGTACTTC